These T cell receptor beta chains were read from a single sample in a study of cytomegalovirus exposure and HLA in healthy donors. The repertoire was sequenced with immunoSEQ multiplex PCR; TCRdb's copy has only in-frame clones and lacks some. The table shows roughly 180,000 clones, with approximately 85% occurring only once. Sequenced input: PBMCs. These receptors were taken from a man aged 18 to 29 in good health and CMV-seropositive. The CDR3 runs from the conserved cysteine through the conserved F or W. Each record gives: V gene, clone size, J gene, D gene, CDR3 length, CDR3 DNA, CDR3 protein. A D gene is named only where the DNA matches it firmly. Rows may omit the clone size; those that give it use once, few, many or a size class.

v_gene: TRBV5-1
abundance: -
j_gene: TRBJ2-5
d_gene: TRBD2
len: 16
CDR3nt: TGCGCCAGCAGCTTGGGGCTAGCGGGGGCTCTGGAGACCCAGTACTTC
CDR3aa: CASSLGLAGALETQYF

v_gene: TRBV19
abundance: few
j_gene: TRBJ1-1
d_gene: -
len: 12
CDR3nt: TGTGCCAGTAGTATACGGGGCACTGAAGCTTTCTTT
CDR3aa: CASSIRGTEAFF

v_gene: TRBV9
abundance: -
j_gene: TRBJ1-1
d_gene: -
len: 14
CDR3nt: TGTGCCAGTAAATCGGGGGAGATGAACACTGAAGCTTTCTTT
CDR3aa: CASKSGEMNTEAFF

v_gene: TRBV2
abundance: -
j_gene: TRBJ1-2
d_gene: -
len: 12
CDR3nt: TGTGCCAGCACAGACAGAGTCTATGGCTACACCTTC
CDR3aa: CASTDRVYGYTF

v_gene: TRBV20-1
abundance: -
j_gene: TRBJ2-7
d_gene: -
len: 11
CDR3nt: TGCAGTGCTTTGGGGGGAAGCGAGCAGTACTTC
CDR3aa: CSALGGSEQYF

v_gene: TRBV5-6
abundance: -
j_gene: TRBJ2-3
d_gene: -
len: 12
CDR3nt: TGTGCCAGCAGCTTGGAAGAGGGTACGCAGTATTTT
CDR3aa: CASSLEEGTQYF

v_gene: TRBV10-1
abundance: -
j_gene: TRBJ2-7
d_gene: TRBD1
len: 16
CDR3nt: TGCGCCAGCAGCGACGATCTGGACAGGGGGCAAGGCGAGCAGTACTTC
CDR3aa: CASSDDLDRGQGEQYF

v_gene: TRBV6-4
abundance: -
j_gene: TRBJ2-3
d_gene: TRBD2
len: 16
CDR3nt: TGTGCCAGCAGTGACTCCGCGGGGGGAAGCACAGATACGCAGTATTTT
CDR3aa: CASSDSAGGSTDTQYF

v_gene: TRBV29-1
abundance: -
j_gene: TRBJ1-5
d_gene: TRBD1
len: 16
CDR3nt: TGCAGCGTTTACAACCGGGACAGGGATCTCTGTCAGCCCCAGCATTTT
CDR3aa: CSVYNRDRDLCQPQHF

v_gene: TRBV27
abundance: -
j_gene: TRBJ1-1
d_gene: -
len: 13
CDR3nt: TGTGCCAGCAGTTTAGCAGCGAGCACTGAAGCTTTCTTT
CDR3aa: CASSLAASTEAFF